The sequence of this T cell receptor (beta chain) was determined in a study of T cell repertoires in cytomegalovirus infection. Study results and caveats: Within the response measured ex vivo, HLA-C-restricted CMV-specific TCR beta clonotypes were dominant.

MiXCR was run by TCRdb on the reads, yielding one entry per CDR3 protein. The sample lists around 740,000 distinct CDR3 sequences; 35% to 45% were seen once. Per germline, CDR1 SGDLS and CDR2 YYNGEE. This CDR3 comprises 15 residues. The germline V and J ends were trimmed by 0 bases and 1 base, with 10 bases remaining between them. Comment on this clonotype: Its target is unknown.

This receptor was identified in a human donor in good health (CMV status not recorded). Some clones in this sample may be carry-over from other donors' samples. This chain connects TRBV9 to TRBJ1-1; D ambiguous. The sample consisted of PBMCs. In DNA, the CDR3 is TGTGCCAGCAGCGTAGACGGGCGTCCGAACACTGAAGCTTTCTTT. It specifies CASSVDGRPNTEAFF.